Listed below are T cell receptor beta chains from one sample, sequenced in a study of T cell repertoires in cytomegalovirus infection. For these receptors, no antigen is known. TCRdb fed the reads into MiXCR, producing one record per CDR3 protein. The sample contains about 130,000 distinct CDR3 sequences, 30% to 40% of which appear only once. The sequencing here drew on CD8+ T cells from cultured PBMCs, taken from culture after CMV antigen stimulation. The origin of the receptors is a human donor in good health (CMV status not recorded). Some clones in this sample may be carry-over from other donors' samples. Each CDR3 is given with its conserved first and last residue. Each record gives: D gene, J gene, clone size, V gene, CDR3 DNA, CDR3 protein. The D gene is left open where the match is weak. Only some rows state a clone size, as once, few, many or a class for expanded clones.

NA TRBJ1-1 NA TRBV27 TGTGCCAGCAGTCGGGGCAGCTTGAACACTGAAGCTTTCTTT CASSRGSLNTEAFF
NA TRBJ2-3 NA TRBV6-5 TGTGCCGCGGCGGGTCACAGTGAGGAGGGTACGCAGTATTTT CAAAGHSEEGTQYF
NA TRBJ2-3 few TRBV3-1 TGTGCCAGCAGCCAAGATGGGGCTAGCCGACGCACAGATACGCAGTATTTT CASSQDGASRRTDTQYF
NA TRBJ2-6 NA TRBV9 TGTGCCAGCAGCGTACCCCACTCTGGGGCCAACGTCCTGACTTTC CASSVPHSGANVLTF
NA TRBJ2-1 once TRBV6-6 TGTGCCAGCAGTTATTCCCAGGGGCGTACCTACAATGAGCAGTTCTTC CASSYSQGRTYNEQFF
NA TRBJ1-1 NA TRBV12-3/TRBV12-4 TGTGCCAGCAGGCGGGGGAGTGAAGCTTTCTTT CASRRGSEAFF
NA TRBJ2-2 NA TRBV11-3 TGTGCCAGCAGCTTAGATAAAGGCTCAACCGAAGATACCGGGGAGCTGTTTTTT CASSLDKGSTEDTGELFF
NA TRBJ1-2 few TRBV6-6 TGTGCCAGCACCATACAGGTGAACTATGGCTACACCTTC CASTIQVNYGYTF
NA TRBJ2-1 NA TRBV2 TGTGCCAGCAGTGAGGTACACAACAATGAGCAGTTCTTC CASSEVHNNEQFF
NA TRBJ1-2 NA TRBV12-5 TGTGCTAGTGGTTTCCAAGGCGGAAACTATGGCTACACCTTC CASGFQGGNYGYTF
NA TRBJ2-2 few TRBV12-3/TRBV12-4 TGTGCCAGCAGTCCCTATCAGGGTTTTATGACCGGGGAGCTGTTTTTT CASSPYQGFMTGELFF
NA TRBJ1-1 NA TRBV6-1 TGTGCCAGCAGTGATAGAAGTAGGGGAGAAGCTTTCTTT CASSDRSRGEAFF
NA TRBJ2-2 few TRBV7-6 TGTGCCAGCAGCCACCCAACCGGGTCCGGGGGGAACACCGGGGAGCTGTTTTTT CASSHPTGSGGNTGELFF
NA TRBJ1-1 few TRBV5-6 TGTGCCAGCAGCTTGGACACAGGGAACACTGAAGCTTTCTTT CASSLDTGNTEAFF
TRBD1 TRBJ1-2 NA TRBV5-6 TGTGCCAGCAGCTTTTTTAATTATGATCCGGACAGGGGTTTGGACTATGGCTACACCTTC CASSFFNYDPDRGLDYGYTF
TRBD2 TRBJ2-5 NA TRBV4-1 TGCGCCAGCACTACGGTAGCGGGAGACCAAGAGACCCAGTACTTC CASTTVAGDQETQYF
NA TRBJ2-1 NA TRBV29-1 TGCAGCGTTGTAGGCGTGAATGAGCAGTTCTTC CSVVGVNEQFF
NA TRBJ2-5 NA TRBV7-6 TGTGCCAGCAGCCTCGGGGCGTTAGAGACCCAGTACTTC CASSLGALETQYF
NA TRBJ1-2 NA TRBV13 TGTGCCAGCAGCCCACGGCCTAGTCCTAACTATGGCTACACCTTC CASSPRPSPNYGYTF